This T cell receptor (beta chain) derives from a study of control samples from healthy donors and cancer patients. The CDR3 contains 15 residues. J gave up 5 bases and V 5 bases, and 7 bases lay outside the gene matches. Germline CDR1 SGHTA, CDR2 FQGTGA. Clones were read by immunoSEQ multiplex PCR, and TCRdb kept only the in-frame ones, dropping some. The table has more than 95,000 clones, around 88% seen once. Material: PBMCs. The receptor's source is a man in his 60s with lung cancer. The genes are TRBV7-3 and TRBJ2-3, with 10 bases identical to TRBD2. Here the CDR3 reads CASSTKRGGLDTQYF. The CDR3 nucleotides are TGTGCCAGCAGCACGAAGCGGGGGGGCTTAGATACGCAGTATTTT.